This entry features one T cell receptor beta chain sequence. The antigen is undetermined. This entry belongs to a study of cytomegalovirus exposure and HLA in healthy donors. The wider study: A preliminary data release comprised tens of millions of unique TCRs obtained from HLA-typed donors. Study findings and constraints: Later findings reportedly placed an Asian-associated ancestry cluster below the roughly 700-donor mean for N-insertions. TCR beta sequences reportedly predicted most subjects' HLA-A and HLA-B alleles accurately. Some TCR beta chains (approximately 180 of them) were listed as cytomegalovirus-associated.

PCR employed 60 Vbeta and 13 Jbeta primers. Some clones are missing from TCRdb's copy, which holds only in-frame ones; the method was immunoSEQ multiplex PCR. This repertoire shows approximately 240,000 clones, 75% to 85% found once; its top ten account for less than 3.5%. This receptor was identified in a woman aged 60 to 75 in good health and CMV-seropositive. Sequenced: PBMCs.

The CDR3 here is CASSYRGYNSPLHF. In DNA form, the CDR3 reads TGTGCCAGCAGTTACCGGGGCTATAATTCACCCCTCCACTTT. The chain employs TRBV27 and TRBJ1-6; D gene unclear. This CDR3 is built from 14 residues. Per the germline V gene, CDR1 is MNHEY and CDR2 is SMNVEV (reference sequence). Trimming removed 4 bases from V and 3 bases from J, with 7 bases in between.